What follows are 15 T cell receptor beta chains derived from one specimen sequenced in a study of T cell changes during pregnancy in multiple sclerosis. Sequencing used immunoSEQ multiplex PCR; TCRdb keeps in-frame clones, though not all of them. Here the sample spans roughly 57,000 clones, about 90% being singletons. Sequenced here: CD4+ T cells from peripheral blood mononuclear cells, sampled after pregnancy. Receptors were obtained from a female donor with multiple sclerosis, enrolled in a pregnancy study.

The rearrangement links TRBV7-2 to TRBJ1-1; D perhaps matches TRBD1 (6 bases). The CDR3 is made up of 16 amino acids. The V gene lost 5 bases and the J gene lost 5 bases, with 21 bases spanning the gap. Germline loops: CDR1 SGHTA, CDR2 FQGNSA. This chain's CDR3 is CASSRTIGGGGTEAFF. CDR3 bases: TGTGCCAGCAGCCGCACAATCGGGGGAGGGGGTACTGAAGCTTTCTTT.

CDR3 in amino acids: CASSHDRGTNEKLFF. The CDR3 DNA follows: TGTGCCAGCTCACACGACAGGGGAACTAATGAAAAACTGTTTTTT. The chain employs TRBV18 and TRBJ1-4; 8 positions match TRBD1. Per germline, CDR1 KGHSH and CDR2 LQKENI. V dropped 4 bases and J dropped 1; count of bases not matched to a gene: 2. The length of the CDR3 is 15 residues.

The chain couples TRBV19 to TRBJ2-3, with 12 bases fitting TRBD2. Germline V gene lookup returns CDR1 LNHDA and CDR2 SQIVND (reference sequence). With V trimmed by 3 bases and J by 2 bases, 12 bases remained unmatched. This CDR3 is 19 amino acids long. The CDR3 nucleotides are TGTGCCAGTAGTATGGGAGCTAGCGGGGGGGTGGCGAACACAGATACGCAGTATTTT. This codes for CASSMGASGGVANTDTQYF. Together with reference TRBV19 and TRBJ2-3, the CDR3 gives the full variable domain: DGGITQSPKYLFRKEGQNVTLSCEQNLNHDAMYWYRQDPGQGLRLIYYSQIVNDFQKGDIAEGYSVSREKKESFPLTVTSAQKNPTAFYLCASSMGASGGVANTDTQYFGPGTRLTVL.

The chain is built from TRBV5-1 and TRBJ2-3; D perhaps matches TRBD1 (6 bases). V dropped 0 bases and J dropped 1 base, with 6 bases sitting between them. Per germline, CDR1 SGHRS and CDR2 YFSETQ. There are 14 residues in the CDR3. This chain's CDR3 is CASSLAGGTDTQYF. DNA of the CDR3: TGCGCCAGCAGCTTGGCAGGGGGCACAGATACGCAGTATTTT.

The chain links TRBV30 to TRBJ1-1; no clear D gene. Looked up from germline, CDR1 is GTSNPN and CDR2 is SVGIG (reference sequence). This CDR3 spans 14 amino acids. V was shortened by 4 bases and J by 0 bases, with 12 bases between the two germline ends. The CDR3 DNA reads TGTGCCTGGAACATCCGGCGGATGAACACTGAAGCTTTCTTT. This codes for CAWNIRRMNTEAFF.

The chain joins TRBV7-2 to TRBJ1-1; D gene uncertain. Germline CDR1 SGHTA, CDR2 FQGNSA. Trimming left V 6 bases short and J 7 bases short, with 15 bases between. This CDR3 comprises 13 residues. CDR3 sequence: CASRNSGLFEAFF. The CDR3 bases are TGTGCCAGCAGGAATTCGGGGTTATTTGAAGCTTTCTTT.

J is TRBJ2-5 and V is TRBV2; D remains unclear. This CDR3 contains 17 residues. Germline-derived CDR1 and CDR2 are SNHLY and FYNNEI. Trimming pared 0 bases from V and 2 bases from J, leaving 16 bases between. The CDR3 sequence: CASSEALISTLQETQYF. The CDR3 nucleotides are TGTGCCAGCAGTGAAGCGTTGATTTCTACCTTGCAAGAGACCCAGTACTTC.

The chain couples TRBV7-9 to TRBJ1-2, with 10 bases identical to TRBD1. Trimming took 6 bases from V and 6 from J; bases not matched to a gene: 4. Germline V CDR1 and CDR2: SEHNR, FQNEAQ (reference sequence). CDR3 size: 13 residues. Here the CDR3 DNA reads TGTGCCAGCAGTCGGGGACAGGGGCATGGCTACACCTTC. This codes for CASSRGQGHGYTF. Supplemented by reference TRBV7-9 and TRBJ1-2, the full variable domain reads DTGVSQNPRHKITKRGQNVTFRCDPISEHNRLYWYRQTLGQGPEFLTYFQNEAQLEKSRLLSDRFSAERPKGSFSTLEIQRTEQGDSAMYLCASSRGQGHGYTFGSGTRLTVV.

The chain links TRBV6-1 to TRBJ2-7; tentative D call: TRBD2 (6 bases). The CDR3 covers 13 residues. Looked up from germline, CDR1 is MNHNS and CDR2 is SASEGT. V lost 8 bases and J lost 1, with 12 bases in between. The CDR3 region has the DNA TGTGCCAGCGGGACTCAAGGATCCTACGAGCAGTACTTC. Protein sequence: CASGTQGSYEQYF.

The V gene is TRBV6-5, the J gene TRBJ1-3, with D possibly matching TRBD1 (6 bases). The germline V gene has CDR1 MNHEY and CDR2 SVGAGI. Trimming cost V 4 bases and J 0 bases, with 10 bases left between them. The CDR3 is 15 amino acids. The CDR3 here is CASSSTRGSGNTIYF. As DNA, the CDR3 is TGTGCCAGCAGTTCGACCAGGGGCTCTGGAAACACCATATATTTT.

The rearrangement links TRBV18 to TRBJ1-1; D gene unclear. This CDR3 comprises 13 residues. Germline V gene data show CDR1 as KGHSH and CDR2 as LQKENI. The V and J ends lost 1 base and 1 base respectively, with 4 bases between them. The CDR3 DNA reads TGTGCCAGCTCACCACTTAGGAACACTGAAGCTTTCTTT. Encoded protein: CASSPLRNTEAFF.

The chain's CDR3 is CASSQSIGGLLEGYTF. The CDR3 region has the DNA TGTGCCAGCAGCCAATCGATTGGGGGCCTACTTGAGGGCTACACCTTC. The V call is TRBV16, the J call TRBJ1-2; D may be TRBD1 (6 bases). This CDR3 is built from 16 residues. Trimming cost V 0 bases and J 8 bases, with 19 bases left between them. Germline assignment: CDR1 KGHSY and CDR2 FQNENV.

The chain carries TRBV5-6 and TRBJ2-5; 10 bases align to TRBD2. The CDR3 covers 17 residues. With 0 bases clipped from V and 4 bases from J, the junction kept 9 bases outside the gene matches. Germline V gene data show CDR1 as SGHDT and CDR2 as YYEEEE. In DNA, the CDR3 is TGTGCCAGCAGCTTGGGGACTAGCGGACAACGGTTAGAGACCCAGTACTTC. This translates into CASSLGTSGQRLETQYF.

The chain's CDR3 is CASGTPQIRGDEQFF. The CDR3 coding sequence is TGTGCTAGTGGTACACCCCAGATCAGGGGGGATGAGCAGTTCTTC. The chain links TRBV12-5 to TRBJ2-1, with D perhaps TRBD1 (7 bases). The germline CDR1 and CDR2 sequences are LGHNT and FRNRAP. The CDR3 extends over 15 amino acids. V lost 5 bases, J lost 8 bases, and 19 bases lay in between.

The genes are TRBV2 and TRBJ1-1; TRBD1 is a possible D gene (6 bases). Trimming cost V 7 bases and J 0 bases, with 9 bases left between them. Germline CDR1 is SNHLY and CDR2 is FYNNEI. The CDR3 loop spans 13 amino acids. The CDR3: CASTGTMNTEAFF. The CDR3 DNA is TGTGCCAGCACAGGGACAATGAACACTGAAGCTTTCTTT.